This TCR beta chain was identified in a study of T cell repertoires in ileal Crohn's disease. Generated by immunoSEQ multiplex PCR, the TCRdb table keeps only in-frame clones and is missing some. The profile shows around 6,000 clones, around 83% of them singletons. The germline gives CDR1 SGHRS, CDR2 YFSETQ. V was clipped by 5 bases and J by 3 bases, with 16 bases between them. The length of the CDR3 is 15 residues. The sequencing sample was made of ileal tissue. The V and J genes are TRBV5-1 and TRBJ2-3; D might be TRBD2 (6 bases). The receptor was derived from an adult with Crohn's disease. The CDR3, as DNA: TGCGCCAGCAGGGGTCCTGGGGGGAGGACAGATACGCAGTATTTT. Amino acids: CASRGPGGRTDTQYF.